This entry describes one TCR beta chain. The antigen is unknown. Recipients boosted at about 4 weeks or about 12 weeks are pooled. This sample stems from a study of T cell responses to AZD1222 COVID-19 vaccine. Overall study findings and caveats: Following two doses of AZD1222, Spike-specific TCR breadth and depth rose. Females made up more of the donors, who were largely white British, and clonal diversity may have come out too low. Spike was spanned by vaccine-associated CD4 TCRs, which were dominant at 160-218 and 743-854.

V gave up 1 base and J gave up 3 bases, with 12 bases separating them. The CDR3 sequence is 16 residues long. The germline V gene encodes CDR1 KGHSH and CDR2 LQKENI. TCRdb's table, derived via immunoSEQ multiplex PCR, lists solely in-frame clones and lacks some. The sample gives 95,000 to 150,000 clones, approximately 90% of which show up once; around 8% is in the top ten. This material consisted of peripheral blood, taken 28 days after the second AZD1222 dose. The source of this sequence is an adult who received the AZD1222 COVID-19 vaccine. The V call is TRBV18, the J call TRBJ2-2; D is perhaps TRBD2 (5 bases). The CDR3 spells CASSPRGLGDTGELFF. CDR3 nucleotide sequence: TGTGCCAGCTCACCACGGGGTTTGGGAGACACCGGGGAGCTGTTTTTT.